What follows is one T cell receptor beta chain and its context. Its matching antigen is unknown. The data derive from a study of a mutant IDH1 vaccine in newly diagnosed glioma. Study-level background: The earlier regimen, radiotherapy, temozolomide, or both, was most often both.

Germline V gene lookup returns CDR1 SGHRS and CDR2 YFSETQ. V was clipped by 6 bases and J by 1 base, with 19 bases between them. CDR3 size: 16 residues. Method: immunoSEQ multiplex PCR; TCRdb's copy keeps in-frame clones and lacks some. This table holds tens of thousands of clones, 65% to 80% found once. Regarding time point: week 5, during vaccination. The study gave 300 ug of mutant IDH1 20-mer peptide per vaccine dose, with topical imiquimod. The V and J genes are TRBV5-1 and TRBJ1-2; D is undetermined. Specimen: PBMCs, collected from a glioma patient whose treatment included an IDH1 peptide vaccine. The sequence was collected from a man between 40 and 49 years old with glioma. Some clones in this sample may be carry-over from other donors' samples. CDR3 nucleotides: TGCGCCAGCACCGATCTTGGAACAGCAAATAACTATGGCTACACCTTC. Amino acids: CASTDLGTANNYGYTF. Complete variable domain (other parts from reference TRBV5-1 and TRBJ1-2): KAGVTQTPRYLIKTRGQQVTLSCSPISGHRSVSWYQQTPGQGLQFLFEYFSETQRNKGNFPGRFSGRQFSNSRSEMNVSTLELGDSALYLCASTDLGTANNYGYTFGSGTRLTVV.